A selection of T cell receptor beta chains follows, all from one sample in a study of high-grade serous ovarian cancer treatment subgroups. Using immunoSEQ multiplex PCR, the repertoire was profiled, and TCRdb retains in-frame clones only, with some absent. The repertoire holds under 30,000 clones, 84% seen once, with roughly 2% in the top ten. Input material: tumor tissue. The receptor set was obtained from a human donor with high-grade serous ovarian cancer. Each CDR3 is given with its conserved first and last residue. A D gene is named only where the DNA matches it firmly.

>-|TRBV5-1|TRBJ2-1
CASSLVVGSNEQFF
>-|TRBV7-9|TRBJ2-7
CASSSGEHYEQYF
>TRBD1|TRBV7-2|TRBJ1-3
CASSLYLTGAGNTIYF
>-|TRBV6-5|TRBJ1-3
CASSFRLSGNTIYF
>TRBD2|TRBV30|TRBJ2-2
CAWSVLAGNTGELFF
>-|TRBV7-9|TRBJ1-4
CASSLGFRFNEKLFF
>-|TRBV6-4|TRBJ2-3
CASSNWIGTLGLVTDTQYF
>-|TRBV18|TRBJ2-3
CASSPPFDRSRNTQYF
>-|TRBV7-2|TRBJ2-5
CASSLGGYAETQYF
>-|TRBV27|TRBJ1-4
CASSPRQRTNEKLFF
>-|TRBV28|TRBJ2-1
CASSPYNEQFF
>-|TRBV20-1|TRBJ1-2
CSAPGRGGYTF
>-|TRBV27|TRBJ2-1
CASSLQGITYNEQFF
>-|TRBV28|TRBJ2-5
CASRGTAEAETQYF
>-|TRBV6-5|TRBJ1-1
CASSSEAGWGTEAFF
>-|TRBV9|TRBJ1-2
CASSQTGNYGYTF
>TRBD2|TRBV29-1|TRBJ2-1
CSAKRELRNEQFF
>-|TRBV5-5|TRBJ2-3
CASSLTKYTDTQYF
>TRBD2|TRBV18|TRBJ2-6
CASSPPGGDTGANVLTF
>-|TRBV21-1|TRBJ2-1
CASAINFRESYEQFF
>-|TRBV19|TRBJ1-2
CASTIGRGASYGYTF
>-|TRBV19|TRBJ1-5
CASSSIPSNQPQHF
>-|TRBV29-1|-
CSVEWAGHEQYF
>-|TRBV28|TRBJ2-7
CATKGSQGYEQYF
>TRBD1|TRBV6-4|TRBJ1-1
CASARTGMNTEAFF
>-|TRBV5-1|TRBJ1-2
CASSLDQGYGYTF
>-|TRBV9|TRBJ1-3
CASSPSQGNTIYF
>-|TRBV20-1|TRBJ1-2
CSASNYGYTF
>TRBD1|TRBV5-6|TRBJ1-5
CASSLAADREYQPQHF
>-|TRBV25-1|TRBJ2-6
CASSEQGITSGANVLTF
>-|TRBV7-9|TRBJ2-3
CASSFSRDTDTQYF
>TRBD1|TRBV5-5|TRBJ1-2
CASSPSGGRYGYTF
>-|TRBV7-9|TRBJ2-7
CASSLALGTPGEQYF
>TRBD2|TRBV10-3|TRBJ2-1
CAISERGLAEQFF
>-|TRBV6-5|TRBJ2-7
CASKGRLSSYEQYF
>-|TRBV29-1|TRBJ1-2
CSVEDRGHPNGYTF
>TRBD1|TRBV5-1|TRBJ1-1
CASSPTGDTEAFF
>-|TRBV30|TRBJ1-3
CAWTRAGNTIYF
>-|TRBV27|TRBJ2-7
CASSLTPQGEQYF
>TRBD1|TRBV18|TRBJ2-5
CASSLSRDRGRKDSQYF
>TRBD2|TRBV19|TRBJ2-3
CASSVRREMTDTQYF
>-|TRBV11-2|TRBJ2-7
CASSPLPRGIKYF
>TRBD1|TRBV7-9|TRBJ2-2
CASSHRGPDAGELFF
>TRBD1|TRBV10-3|TRBJ2-6
CAISNTGQGSGANVLTF